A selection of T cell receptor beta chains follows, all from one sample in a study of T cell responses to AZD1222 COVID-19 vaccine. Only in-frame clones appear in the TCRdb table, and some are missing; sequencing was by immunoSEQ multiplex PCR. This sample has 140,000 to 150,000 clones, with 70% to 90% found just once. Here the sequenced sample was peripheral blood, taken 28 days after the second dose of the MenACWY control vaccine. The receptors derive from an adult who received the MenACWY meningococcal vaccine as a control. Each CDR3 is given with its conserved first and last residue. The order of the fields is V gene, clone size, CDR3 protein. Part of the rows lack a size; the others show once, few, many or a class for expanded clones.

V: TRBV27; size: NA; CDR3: CASRGDRDNSPLHF
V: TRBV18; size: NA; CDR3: CASSPGQGRYGYTF
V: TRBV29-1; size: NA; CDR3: CSVDEIFYNEQFF
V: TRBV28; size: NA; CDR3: CASFGTVNSEAFF
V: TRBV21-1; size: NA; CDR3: CASSKNRNLINYGYTF
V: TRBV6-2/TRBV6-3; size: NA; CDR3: CASSYSSGQGDYSNQPQHF
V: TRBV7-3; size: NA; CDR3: CASSWTGVSTDTQYF
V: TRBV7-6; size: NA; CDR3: CASSLAPPVTGGPPSYGYTF
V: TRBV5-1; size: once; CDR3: CASSLRGGGADTQYF
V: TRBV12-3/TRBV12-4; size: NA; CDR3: CASTGSGYGYTF
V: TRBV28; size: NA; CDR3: CASSSPGRTKSPLHF
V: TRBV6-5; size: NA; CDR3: CASSYRGADNSPLHF
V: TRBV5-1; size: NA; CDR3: CASSPGRNTGVSYNEQFF
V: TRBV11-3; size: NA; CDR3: CASSDRQGNYGYTF
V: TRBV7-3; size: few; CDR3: CASSSYRLTEAFF
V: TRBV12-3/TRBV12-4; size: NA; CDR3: CASSFGPNTEAFF
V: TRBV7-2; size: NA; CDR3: CASSLDRGQNTEAFF
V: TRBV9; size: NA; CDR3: CASSVAPGAQPQHF
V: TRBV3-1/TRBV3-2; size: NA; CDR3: CASSQADSWRERGATCKEETQYF
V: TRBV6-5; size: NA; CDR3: CASSYSRQRYGYTF
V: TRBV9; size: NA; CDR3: CASSVPANAPNEQFF
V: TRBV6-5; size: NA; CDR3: CASSHDRGGRWPQHF
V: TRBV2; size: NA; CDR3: CASSRDRNRETQYF
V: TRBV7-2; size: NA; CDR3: CASTMGAGNQPQHF
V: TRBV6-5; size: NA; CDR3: CATSQGSGKQPQHF
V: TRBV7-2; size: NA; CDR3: CASRPGGPDEQFF
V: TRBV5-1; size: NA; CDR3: CASTLGRGLDTQYF
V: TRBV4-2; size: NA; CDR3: CASSPQQGNGRPDTQYF
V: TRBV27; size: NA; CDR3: CASSYGGPYPNEKLFF
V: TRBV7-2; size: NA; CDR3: CASSPLPNTEAFF
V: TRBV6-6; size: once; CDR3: CASSFEGSTEAFF
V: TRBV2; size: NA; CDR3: CASSANRGVGEAFF
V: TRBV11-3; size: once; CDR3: CASSPAYYREQYF
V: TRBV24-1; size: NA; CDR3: CATSDEREDYTF
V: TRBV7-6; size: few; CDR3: CASSSKPGGGDYGYTF
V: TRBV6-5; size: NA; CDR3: CASIPPGFSGNTIYF
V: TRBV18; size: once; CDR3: CASSPTRDQPQHF
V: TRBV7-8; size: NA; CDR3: CASSPWASRSGNTIYF
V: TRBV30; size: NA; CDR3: CAWRPGQGGLRGYTF
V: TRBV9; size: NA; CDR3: CASSSPSGNTIYF
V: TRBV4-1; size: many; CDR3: CASRADRVLGTGELFF
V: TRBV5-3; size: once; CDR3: CARRTGQVGNTGELFF
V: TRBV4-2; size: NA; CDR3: CASSRGDPSTDTQYF
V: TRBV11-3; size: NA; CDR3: CASSAGTGDYGYTF
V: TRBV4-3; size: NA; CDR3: CASSQDLGQRNQPQHF
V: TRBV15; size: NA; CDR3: CATSRGEVYENTEAFF
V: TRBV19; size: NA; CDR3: CASTPLRSGNTIYF
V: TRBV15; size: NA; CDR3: CATSRDTGAGIYRGYTF
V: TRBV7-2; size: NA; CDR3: CASSSQFGSTGELFF